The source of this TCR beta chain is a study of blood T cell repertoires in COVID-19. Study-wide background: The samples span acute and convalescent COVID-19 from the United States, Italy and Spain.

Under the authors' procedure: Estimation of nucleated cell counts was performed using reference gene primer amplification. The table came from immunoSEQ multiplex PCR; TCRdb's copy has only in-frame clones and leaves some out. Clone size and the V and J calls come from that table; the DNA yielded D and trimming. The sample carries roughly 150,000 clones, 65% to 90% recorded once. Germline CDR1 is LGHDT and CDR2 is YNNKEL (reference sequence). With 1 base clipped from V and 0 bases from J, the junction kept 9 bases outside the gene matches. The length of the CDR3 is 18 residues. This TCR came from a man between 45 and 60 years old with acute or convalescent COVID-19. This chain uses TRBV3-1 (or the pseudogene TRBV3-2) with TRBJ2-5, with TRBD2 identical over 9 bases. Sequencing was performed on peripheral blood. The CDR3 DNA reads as TGTGCCAGCAGCCAAGTCCTCTCAGCGGGAGGATACCAAGAGACCCAGTACTTC. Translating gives CASSQVLSAGGYQETQYF.